The 25 T cell receptor beta chains given below trace back to one sample, sequenced in a study of beta chain features in type 1 diabetes. The authors reverse transcribed all of the isolated RNA, so sequencing captured expressed TCRB transcripts. Sequencing used immunoSEQ multiplex PCR; TCRdb keeps in-frame clones, though not all of them. The data hold 150,000 to 180,000 clones, with about 8.1% observed a single time. The sample consisted of central memory CD4+ T cells from blood. All receptors come from a man between 18 and 35 years old in good health.

Only a few counts were recorded for this clone. The rearrangement links TRBV7-2 to TRBJ2-4, with 8 bases matching TRBD1. The CDR3 runs to 15 residues. Losses at the gene ends were 1 base for V and 4 bases for J; bases not matched to a gene: 3. Germline-derived CDR1 and CDR2 are SGHTA and FQGNSA. DNA of the CDR3: TGTGCCAGCAGCTTAGAATGGGACAGGAAAAACATTCAGTACTTC. Translated, it gives CASSLEWDRKNIQYF.

The CDR3 loop is CASSLGGHTEAFF. The CDR3 bases are TGTGCCAGCAGCTTAGGAGGGCACACTGAAGCTTTCTTT. The chain has TRBV7-2 and TRBJ1-1; no clear D gene. V lost 1 base and J 3 bases, leaving 6 bases between the germline ends. The CDR3 runs 13 residues. Germline assignment: CDR1 SGHTA and CDR2 FQGNSA.

This clone was counted a few times. This chain uses TRBV5-1 with TRBJ2-7; 7 nucleotides align to TRBD1. Germline-derived CDR1 and CDR2 are SGHRS and YFSETQ. The V and J ends lost 7 bases and 0 bases, in that order; junction bases with no gene match: 10. The CDR3 contains 15 residues. Written as DNA, the CDR3 is TGCGCCAGCCCTGGGACAGTTCTATACTCCTACGAGCAGTACTTC. Its translation is CASPGTVLYSYEQYF.

This clone has more than one count but fewer than ten. The V call is TRBV7-8, the J call TRBJ1-2; D may be TRBD1 (6 bases). V was shortened by 2 bases and J by 7 bases, with 11 bases between the two germline ends. Germline assignment: CDR1 SGHVS and CDR2 FQNEAQ. The CDR3 length is 13 residues. The CDR3 reads CASSLNRAGGYTF. DNA of the CDR3: TGTGCCAGCAGCTTAAACAGGGCTGGTGGCTACACCTTC. Drawing the rest from reference TRBV7-8 and TRBJ1-2, the complete variable domain is GAGVSQSPRYKVAKRGQDVALRCDPISGHVSLFWYQQALGQGPEFLTYFQNEAQLDKSGLPSDRFFAERPEGSVSTLKIQRTQQEDSAVYLCASSLNRAGGYTFGSGTRLTVV.

This clone was counted at least ten times. The genes are TRBV28 and TRBJ2-4, with D possibly matching TRBD2 (6 bases). Trimming stripped 7 bases from V and 7 bases from J, with 14 bases between. The CDR3 consists of 13 residues. The germline gives CDR1 MDHEN, CDR2 SYDVKM. CDR3 loop: CASTRGGLNIQYF. The DNA of the CDR3 is TGTGCCAGCACCCGTGGGGGGTTGAACATTCAGTACTTC. The full variable domain, its missing parts supplied by reference TRBV28 and TRBJ2-4, is DVKVTQSSRYLVKRTGEKVFLECVQDMDHENMFWYRQDPGLGLRLIYFSYDVKMKEKGDIPEGYSVSREKKERFSLILESASTNQTSMYLCASTRGGLNIQYFGAGTRLSVL.

This clone turned up a few times. In DNA, the CDR3 is TGTGCCAGCAGTTTGGTGGGGACAGGGGTCGAAAAACTGTTTTTT. Translation gives CASSLVGTGVEKLFF. This chain uses TRBV28 with TRBJ1-4; 10 positions match TRBD1. The CDR3 totals 15 residues. The J segment lost 8 bases and the V segment lost 3 bases, leaving 6 bases of the junction unmatched. The germline V gene encodes CDR1 MDHEN and CDR2 SYDVKM.

This clone was seen at least ten times. The V call is TRBV30, the J call TRBJ2-2, with 7 bases fitting TRBD2. With V trimmed by 2 bases and J by 4 bases, 4 bases remained unmatched. The V gene's germline CDR1 is GTSNPN and CDR2 SVGIG (reference sequence). This CDR3 has 14 amino acids. The CDR3 DNA reads TGTGCCTGGAGTAATACGGGGGGCACCGGGGAGCTGTTTTTT. Its translation is CAWSNTGGTGELFF.

This clone was detected a few times. The V call is TRBV5-6, the J call TRBJ1-2, with TRBD1 matching 9 bases. The CDR3 loop spans 14 amino acids. The ends lost 3 bases at V and 6 bases at J; junction bases unmatched: 6. CDR1 SGHDT and CDR2 YYEEEE come from the germline V gene. The DNA of the CDR3 is TGTGCCAGCAGCTCCTGGGACAGGGTCAATGGCTACACCTTC. Encoded protein: CASSSWDRVNGYTF.

This clone has a handful of counts. J is TRBJ2-5 and V is TRBV7-2, with 9 bases aligning to TRBD1. With 3 bases clipped from V and 4 bases from J, the junction kept 6 bases outside the gene matches. Germline V lookup: CDR1 SGHTA, CDR2 FQGNSA. The CDR3 covers 15 residues. Here the CDR3 reads CASSFDRGIGETQYF. In DNA form, the CDR3 reads TGTGCCAGCAGCTTCGACAGGGGGATAGGAGAGACCCAGTACTTC.

This clone was detected only a few times. The rearrangement links TRBV7-9 to TRBJ2-7, with 14 bases identical to TRBD2. The CDR3 has 17 residues. Germline lookup yields CDR1 SEHNR and CDR2 FQNEAQ (reference sequence). The V gene end was trimmed by 5 bases and the J gene end by 2 bases; junction bases not matched to a gene: 8. The CDR3: CASSGRLAGGPPYEQYF. The CDR3 nucleotides read TGTGCCAGCAGCGGGAGACTAGCGGGGGGGCCCCCCTACGAGCAGTACTTC.

This clone was observed a handful of times. The chain has TRBV4-2 and TRBJ2-5; D is unclear. The DNA matches TRBJ2-7 better at its end, which makes the J call doubtful. Germline lookup yields CDR1 LGHNA and CDR2 YNFKEQ. This CDR3 region has 11 residues. The CDR3 sequence is CASSQAYEQYF. The CDR3 DNA reads TGTGCCAGCAGCCAAGCCTACGAGCAGTACTTC.

This clone was picked up many times. The CDR3 protein is CASSVTPYGYTF. Here the CDR3 DNA reads TGTGCCAGCAGCGTCACACCTTATGGCTACACCTTC. V and J are TRBV11-2 and TRBJ1-2; D is ambiguous. CDR3 length: 12 amino acids. Trimming stripped 5 bases from V and 5 bases from J, with 9 bases between. The germline gives CDR1 SGHAT, CDR2 FQNNGV.

This clone occurred a few times. The chain recombines TRBV5-8 with TRBJ2-2, with 7 bases aligning to TRBD1. Germline V lookup: CDR1 SGHTS, CDR2 YDEGEE. The V gene end was trimmed by 3 bases and the J gene end by 1 base; junction bases not matched to a gene: 3. This CDR3 spans 15 amino acids. The CDR3 spells CASSSGQLNTGELFF. In DNA, the CDR3 is TGTGCCAGCAGCTCGGGACAGTTGAACACCGGGGAGCTGTTTTTT.

The chain carries TRBV7-2 and TRBJ2-1; D may be TRBD2 (6 bases). CDR3 length equals 16 residues. The V and J ends lost 4 bases and 4 bases respectively, with 17 bases between them. Germline CDR1 reads SGHTA; CDR2 reads FQGNSA. This chain's CDR3 is CASSSLGSGVYNEQFF. DNA for the CDR3: TGTGCCAGCAGCTCCCTCGGGAGTGGGGTGTACAATGAGCAGTTCTTC.

The rearrangement uses TRBV7-2 and TRBJ2-7; TRBD2 matches 7 bases. Trimming removed 6 bases from V and 2 bases from J; junction bases left unmatched: 13. Germline lookup yields CDR1 SGHTA and CDR2 FQGNSA. The CDR3 is made up of 16 amino acids. CDR3 in amino acids: CASSLAGLAETYEQYF. The CDR3 DNA follows: TGTGCCAGCAGTCTAGCAGGGCTAGCGGAAACCTACGAGCAGTACTTC.

This sequence joins TRBV4-3 and TRBJ1-5; 8 bases agree with TRBD1. The germline V gene encodes CDR1 LGHNA and CDR2 YSLEER. Trimming cost V 2 bases and J 8 bases; bases outside gene matches: 5. This CDR3 spans 14 amino acids. The CDR3 spells CASSQRQGWEPQHF. The CDR3 nucleotides are TGCGCCAGCAGCCAACGACAGGGGTGGGAGCCCCAGCATTTT.

This chain connects TRBV5-6 to TRBJ2-5, with TRBD2 as a possible D gene (6 bases). Trimming cost V 4 bases and J 6 bases, with 16 bases left between them. Germline V gene lookup returns CDR1 SGHDT and CDR2 YYEEEE. The CDR3 consists of 14 residues. The CDR3 spells CASSRPGLVKTQYF. CDR3 coding DNA: TGTGCCAGCAGCCGTCCGGGACTCGTGAAGACCCAGTACTTC.

This clone has just a few counts. The chain carries TRBV29-1 and TRBJ2-7, with a possible D match to TRBD1 (5 bases). The V and J ends lost 4 bases and 5 bases respectively, with 18 bases between them. This CDR3 has 14 amino acids. CDR1 is SQVTM, CDR2 ANQGSEA, per germline. The CDR3 spells CSVVLLSSGHEQYF. CDR3 DNA sequence: TGCAGCGTTGTTCTTCTAAGTTCAGGGCACGAGCAGTACTTC.

This sequence joins TRBV30 and TRBJ1-2; 7 positions match TRBD1. Trimming removed 0 bases from V and 7 bases from J; junction bases left unmatched: 11. This CDR3 contains 15 residues. Germline CDR1 GTSNPN, CDR2 SVGIG (reference sequence). The DNA of the CDR3 is TGTGCCTGGAGTGTATTAGGGGGCGCCTCGGCTGGCTACACCTTC. It yields the protein CAWSVLGGASAGYTF. The whole variable domain, filled in from reference TRBV30 and TRBJ1-2, reads SQTIHQWPATLVQPVGSPLSLECTVEGTSNPNLYWYRQAAGRGLQLLFYSVGIGQISSEVPQNLSASRPQDRQFILSSKKLLLSDSGFYLCAWSVLGGASAGYTFGSGTRLTVV.

This clone was seen only a few times. The chain couples TRBV6-4 to TRBJ1-1; TRBD1 is a possible D gene (6 bases). Trimming removed 5 bases at V and 4 bases at J, with 11 bases between. Germline values: CDR1 MRHNA, CDR2 SNTAGT. CDR3 length equals 13 residues. The CDR3 DNA is TGTGCCAGCAGTCAGACAGGAGGCACTGAAGCTTTCTTT. Amino acid sequence: CASSQTGGTEAFF.

This clone was observed a few times. This chain joins TRBV18 and TRBJ2-5, with 10 positions matching TRBD1. The V gene's germline CDR1 is KGHSH and CDR2 LQKENI. The CDR3 is made up of 17 amino acids. V was pared by 3 bases and J by 5 bases, with 12 bases of the junction left unmatched. The CDR3: CASSPPQGQGGLETQYF. CDR3 sequence (DNA): TGTGCCAGCTCACCGCCACAAGGACAGGGGGGGCTGGAGACCCAGTACTTC.

This clone was seen ten or more times. The V gene is TRBV15, the J gene TRBJ2-2; 7 nucleotides match TRBD2. V shed 4 bases and J 6 bases; nucleotides not matched to a gene: 17. The germline V gene has CDR1 LNHNV and CDR2 YYDKDF (reference sequence). The length of the CDR3 is 18 residues. The CDR3 loop is CATSISSSGHGFAGELFF. CDR3 nucleotide sequence: TGTGCCACCAGCATCTCGTCTAGCGGCCATGGTTTCGCCGGGGAGCTGTTTTTT.

This chain uses TRBV6-1 with TRBJ2-5; TRBD1 might be the D (5 bases). CDR1 MNHNS and CDR2 SASEGT come from the germline V gene. Trimming removed 6 bases from V and 4 bases from J, with 18 bases in between. The CDR3 consists of 15 residues. CDR3 residues: CASSAAGRGAETQYF. CDR3 bases: TGTGCCAGCAGCGCCGCCGGAAGGGGCGCAGAGACCCAGTACTTC.

The chain employs TRBV4-3 and TRBJ2-7; 8 positions agree with TRBD1. CDR3 size: 16 residues. Germline CDR1 is LGHNA and CDR2 is YSLEER. The V segment lost 3 bases and the J segment 6 bases; nucleotides outside the gene matches: 13. Here the CDR3 DNA reads TGCGCCAGCAGCCATGCCTACACAGGGGGTACGAGCGAGCAGTACTTC. Translated: CASSHAYTGGTSEQYF.

This clone was seen at least ten times. This chain uses TRBV28 with TRBJ2-2, with TRBD2 matching over 11 bases. Trimming took 2 bases from V and 2 from J; bases not matched to a gene: 1. The CDR3 covers 16 residues. Germline-derived CDR1 and CDR2 are MDHEN and SYDVKM. The CDR3 DNA reads as TGTGCCAGCAGTTTACTAGCGGGGGGAAACACCGGGGAGCTGTTTTTT. Amino acid sequence: CASSLLAGGNTGELFF.